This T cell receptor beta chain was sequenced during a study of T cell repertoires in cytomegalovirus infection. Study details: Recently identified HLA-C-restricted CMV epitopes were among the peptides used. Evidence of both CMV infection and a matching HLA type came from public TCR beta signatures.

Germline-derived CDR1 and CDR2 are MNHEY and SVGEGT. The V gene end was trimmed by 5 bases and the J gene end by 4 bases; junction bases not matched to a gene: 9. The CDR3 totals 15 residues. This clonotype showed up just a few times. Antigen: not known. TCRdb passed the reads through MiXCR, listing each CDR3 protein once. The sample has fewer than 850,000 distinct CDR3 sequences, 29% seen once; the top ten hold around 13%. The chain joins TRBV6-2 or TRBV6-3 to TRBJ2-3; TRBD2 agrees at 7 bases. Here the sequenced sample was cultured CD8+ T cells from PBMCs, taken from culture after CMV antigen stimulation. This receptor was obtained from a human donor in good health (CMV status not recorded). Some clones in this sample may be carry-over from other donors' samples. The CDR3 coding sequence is TGTGCCAGCAGTAAACTAGCGCCAGGGTCAGATACGCAGTATTTT. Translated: CASSKLAPGSDTQYF.